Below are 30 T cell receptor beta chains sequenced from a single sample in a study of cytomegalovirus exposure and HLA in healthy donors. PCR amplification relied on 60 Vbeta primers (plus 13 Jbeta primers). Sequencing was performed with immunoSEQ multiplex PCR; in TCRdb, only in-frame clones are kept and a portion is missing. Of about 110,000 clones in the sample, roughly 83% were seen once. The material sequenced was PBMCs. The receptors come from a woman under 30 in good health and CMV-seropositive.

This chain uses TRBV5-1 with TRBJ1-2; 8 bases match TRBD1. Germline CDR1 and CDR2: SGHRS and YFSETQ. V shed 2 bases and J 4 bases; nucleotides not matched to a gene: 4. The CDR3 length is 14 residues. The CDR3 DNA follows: TGCGCCAGCAGCTTAGGACAGGGATCCTATGGCTACACCTTC. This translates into CASSLGQGSYGYTF.

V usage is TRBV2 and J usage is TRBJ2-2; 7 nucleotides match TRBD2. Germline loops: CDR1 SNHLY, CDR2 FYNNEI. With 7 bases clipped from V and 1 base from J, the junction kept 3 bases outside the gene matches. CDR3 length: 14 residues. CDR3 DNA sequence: TGTGCCAGCATGCCTAGCGGGAACACCGGGGAGCTGTTTTTT. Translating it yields CASMPSGNTGELFF.

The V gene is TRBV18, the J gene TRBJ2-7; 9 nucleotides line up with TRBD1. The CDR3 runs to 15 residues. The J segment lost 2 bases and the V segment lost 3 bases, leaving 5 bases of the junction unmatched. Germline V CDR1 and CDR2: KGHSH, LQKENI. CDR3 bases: TGTGCCAGCTCACCTTCGGACAGGGGCCCCTACGAGCAGTACTTC. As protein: CASSPSDRGPYEQYF.

As DNA, the CDR3 is TGTGCCAGCAGTTTAGGGCGCACAGATACGCAGTATTTT. Residues: CASSLGRTDTQYF. The gene calls are TRBV27 and TRBJ2-3; D remains unclear. Trimming left V 2 bases short and J 1 base short, with 4 bases between. Looked up from germline, CDR1 is MNHEY and CDR2 is SMNVEV (reference sequence). The CDR3 spans 13 residues.

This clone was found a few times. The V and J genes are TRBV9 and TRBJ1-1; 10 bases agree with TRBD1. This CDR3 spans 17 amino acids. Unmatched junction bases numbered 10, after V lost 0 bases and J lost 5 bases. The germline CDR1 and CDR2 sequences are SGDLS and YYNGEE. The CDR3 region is CASSVVPSDRGRTEAFF. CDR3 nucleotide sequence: TGTGCCAGCAGCGTAGTACCCTCGGACAGGGGGAGGACTGAAGCTTTCTTT.

CDR3 sequence reads: CASSFDRAYNEQFF. CDR3 coding DNA: TGCGCCAGCAGCTTTGACAGGGCGTACAATGAGCAGTTCTTC. V usage is TRBV5-1 and J usage is TRBJ2-1, with 7 bases lining up with TRBD1. J was trimmed by 4 bases and V by 2 bases; bases with no gene match: 3. Germline values: CDR1 SGHRS, CDR2 YFSETQ. There are 14 residues in the CDR3.

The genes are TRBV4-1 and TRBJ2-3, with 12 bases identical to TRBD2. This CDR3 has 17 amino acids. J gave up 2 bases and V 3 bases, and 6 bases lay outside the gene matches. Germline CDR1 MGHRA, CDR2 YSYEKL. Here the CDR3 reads CASSHRLAGANTDTQYF. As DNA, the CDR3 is TGCGCCAGCAGCCACCGACTAGCGGGAGCCAACACAGATACGCAGTATTTT.

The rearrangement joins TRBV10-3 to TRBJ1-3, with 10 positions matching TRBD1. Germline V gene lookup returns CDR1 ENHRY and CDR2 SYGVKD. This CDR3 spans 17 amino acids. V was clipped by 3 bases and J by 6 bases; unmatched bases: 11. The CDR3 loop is CAISDQGVGQGQNTIYF. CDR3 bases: TGTGCCATCAGTGATCAAGGAGTGGGACAGGGGCAAAACACCATATATTTT.

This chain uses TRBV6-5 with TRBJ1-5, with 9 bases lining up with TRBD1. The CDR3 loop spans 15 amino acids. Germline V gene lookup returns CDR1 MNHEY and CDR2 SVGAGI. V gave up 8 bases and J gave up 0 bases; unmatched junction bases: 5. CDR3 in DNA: TGTGCCAGCCGGGACAGGGCCTATAGCAATCAGCCCCAGCATTTT. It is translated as CASRDRAYSNQPQHF.

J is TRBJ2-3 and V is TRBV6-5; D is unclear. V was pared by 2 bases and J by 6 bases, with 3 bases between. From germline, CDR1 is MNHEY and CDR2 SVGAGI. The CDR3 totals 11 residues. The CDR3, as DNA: TGTGCCAGCAGTTACGAGGATACGCAGTATTTT. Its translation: CASSYEDTQYF.

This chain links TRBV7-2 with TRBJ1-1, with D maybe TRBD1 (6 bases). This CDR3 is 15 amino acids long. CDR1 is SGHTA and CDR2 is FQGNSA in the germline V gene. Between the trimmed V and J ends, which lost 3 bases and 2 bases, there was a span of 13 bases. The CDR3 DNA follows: TGTGCCAGCAGCTTGAGCGGACAGCCTAACACTGAAGCTTTCTTT. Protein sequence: CASSLSGQPNTEAFF.

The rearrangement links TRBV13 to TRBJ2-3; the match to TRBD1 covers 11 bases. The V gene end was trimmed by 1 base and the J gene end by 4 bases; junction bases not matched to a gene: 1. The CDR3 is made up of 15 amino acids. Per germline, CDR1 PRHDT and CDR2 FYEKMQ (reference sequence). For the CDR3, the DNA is TGTGCCAGCAGCTTAGTGGGACAGGGGGCAGATACGCAGTATTTT. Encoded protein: CASSLVGQGADTQYF.

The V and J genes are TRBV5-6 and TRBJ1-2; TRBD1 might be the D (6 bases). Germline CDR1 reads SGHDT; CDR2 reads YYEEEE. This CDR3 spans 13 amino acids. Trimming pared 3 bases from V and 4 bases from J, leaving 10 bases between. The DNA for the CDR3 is TGTGCCAGCAGCTCCGACAGGTTCTATGGCTACACCTTC. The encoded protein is CASSSDRFYGYTF.

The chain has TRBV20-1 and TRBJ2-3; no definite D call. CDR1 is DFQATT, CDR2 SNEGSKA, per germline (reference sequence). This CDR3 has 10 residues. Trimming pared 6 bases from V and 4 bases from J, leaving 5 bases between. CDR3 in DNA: TGCAGTGCCCCTCCAGATACGCAGTATTTT. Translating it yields CSAPPDTQYF.

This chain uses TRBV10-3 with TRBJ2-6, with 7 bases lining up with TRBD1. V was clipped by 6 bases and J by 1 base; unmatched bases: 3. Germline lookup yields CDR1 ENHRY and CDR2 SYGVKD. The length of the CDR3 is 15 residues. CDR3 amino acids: CAIRTGESGANVLTF. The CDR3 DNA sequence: TGTGCCATCAGAACAGGGGAGTCTGGGGCCAACGTCCTGACTTTC.

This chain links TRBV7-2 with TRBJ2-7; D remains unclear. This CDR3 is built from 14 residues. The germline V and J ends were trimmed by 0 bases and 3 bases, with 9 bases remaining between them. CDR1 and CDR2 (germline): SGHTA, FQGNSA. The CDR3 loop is CASSLATDLYEQYF. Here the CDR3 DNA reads TGTGCCAGCAGCTTAGCCACAGATCTCTACGAGCAGTACTTC.

The CDR3 here is CASSLPRTGLSTDTQYF. The CDR3 bases are TGTGCCAGCAGTTTACCCCGGACAGGACTTAGCACAGATACGCAGTATTTT. The chain carries TRBV28 and TRBJ2-3; 7 bases are shared with TRBD1. The CDR3 is 17 amino acids. With 2 bases clipped from V and 0 bases from J, the junction kept 8 bases outside the gene matches. In germline, CDR1 is MDHEN, CDR2 SYDVKM.

Written as DNA, the CDR3 is TGTGCCAGCAGTAGGGAGAATAGCAATCAGCCCCAGCATTTT. Translating gives CASSRENSNQPQHF. This chain joins TRBV27 and TRBJ1-5; D not certain. The germline V gene has CDR1 MNHEY and CDR2 SMNVEV (reference sequence). This CDR3 contains 14 residues. Trimming took off 5 bases at V and 0 bases at J, with 8 bases between the two ends.

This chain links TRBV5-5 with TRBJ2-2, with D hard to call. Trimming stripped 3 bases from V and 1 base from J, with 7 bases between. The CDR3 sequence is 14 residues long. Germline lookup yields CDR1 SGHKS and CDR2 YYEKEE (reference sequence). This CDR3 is CASSSAENTGELFF. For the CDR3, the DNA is TGTGCCAGCAGCTCCGCGGAGAACACCGGGGAGCTGTTTTTT.

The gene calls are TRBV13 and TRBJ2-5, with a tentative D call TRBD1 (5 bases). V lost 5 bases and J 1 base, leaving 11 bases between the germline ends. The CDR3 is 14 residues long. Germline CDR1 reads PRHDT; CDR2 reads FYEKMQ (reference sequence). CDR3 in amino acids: CASSTRQSQETQYF. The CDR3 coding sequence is TGTGCCAGCAGCACCCGACAGTCCCAAGAGACCCAGTACTTC.

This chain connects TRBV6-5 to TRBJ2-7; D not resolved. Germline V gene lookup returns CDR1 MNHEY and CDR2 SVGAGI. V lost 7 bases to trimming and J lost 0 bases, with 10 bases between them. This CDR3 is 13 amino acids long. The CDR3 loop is CASTRPSSYEQYF. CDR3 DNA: TGTGCCAGCACTCGACCTAGCTCCTACGAGCAGTACTTC.

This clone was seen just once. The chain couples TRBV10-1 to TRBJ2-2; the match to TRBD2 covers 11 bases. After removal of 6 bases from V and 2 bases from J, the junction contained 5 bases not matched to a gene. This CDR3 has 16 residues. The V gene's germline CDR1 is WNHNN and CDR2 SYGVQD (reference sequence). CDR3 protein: CASSPGLAGNTGELFF. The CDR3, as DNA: TGCGCCAGCAGCCCCGGACTAGCGGGTAACACCGGGGAGCTGTTTTTT.

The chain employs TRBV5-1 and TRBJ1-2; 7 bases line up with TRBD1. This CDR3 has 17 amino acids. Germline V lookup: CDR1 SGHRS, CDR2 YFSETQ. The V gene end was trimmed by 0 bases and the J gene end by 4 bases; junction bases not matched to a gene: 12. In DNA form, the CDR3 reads TGCGCCAGCAGCTTGGCGAGGGACAGCCCGAGGGGCTATGGCTACACCTTC. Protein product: CASSLARDSPRGYGYTF.

CDR3 sequence: CASSPRDRGVDEQFF. DNA for the CDR3: TGCGCCAGCAGCCCCCGGGACAGGGGGGTCGATGAGCAGTTCTTC. The chain employs TRBV5-1 and TRBJ2-1; TRBD1 aligns across 11 bases. Trimming took 4 bases from V and 8 from J; bases not matched to a gene: 8. Germline loops: CDR1 SGHRS, CDR2 YFSETQ. This CDR3 comprises 15 residues.

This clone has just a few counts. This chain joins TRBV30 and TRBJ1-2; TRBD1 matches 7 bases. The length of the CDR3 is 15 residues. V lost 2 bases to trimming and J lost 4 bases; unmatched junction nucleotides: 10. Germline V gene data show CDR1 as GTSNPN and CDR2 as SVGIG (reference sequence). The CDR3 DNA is TGTGCCTGGAGTACCCCCCGGACAGGTAGCTATGGCTACACCTTC. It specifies CAWSTPRTGSYGYTF.

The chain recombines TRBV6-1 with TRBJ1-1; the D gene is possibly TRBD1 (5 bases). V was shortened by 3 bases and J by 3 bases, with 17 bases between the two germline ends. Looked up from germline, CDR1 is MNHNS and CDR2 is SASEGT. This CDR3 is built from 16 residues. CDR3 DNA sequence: TGTGCCAGCAGTGATTTCGCAGGGCGGAAGGACACTGAAGCTTTCTTT. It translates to CASSDFAGRKDTEAFF.

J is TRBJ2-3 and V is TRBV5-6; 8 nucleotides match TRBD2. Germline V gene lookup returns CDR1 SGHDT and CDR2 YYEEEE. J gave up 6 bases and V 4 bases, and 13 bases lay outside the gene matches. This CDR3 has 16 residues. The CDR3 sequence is CASSMPGLVRFDTQYF. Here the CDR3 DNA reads TGTGCCAGCAGCATGCCGGGACTAGTACGATTTGATACGCAGTATTTT. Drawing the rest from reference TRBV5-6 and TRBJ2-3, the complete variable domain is DAGVTQSPTHLIKTRGQQVTLRCSPKSGHDTVSWYQQALGQGPQFIFQYYEEEERQRGNFPDRFSGHQFPNYSSELNVNALLLGDSALYLCASSMPGLVRFDTQYFGPGTRLTVL.

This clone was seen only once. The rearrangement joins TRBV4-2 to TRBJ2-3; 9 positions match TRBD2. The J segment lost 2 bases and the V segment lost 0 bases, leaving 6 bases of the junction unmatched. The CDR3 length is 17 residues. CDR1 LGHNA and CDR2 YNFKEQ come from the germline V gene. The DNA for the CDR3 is TGTGCCAGCAGCCAAGATGCTAGCGGGGTACTCACAGATACGCAGTATTTT. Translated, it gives CASSQDASGVLTDTQYF.

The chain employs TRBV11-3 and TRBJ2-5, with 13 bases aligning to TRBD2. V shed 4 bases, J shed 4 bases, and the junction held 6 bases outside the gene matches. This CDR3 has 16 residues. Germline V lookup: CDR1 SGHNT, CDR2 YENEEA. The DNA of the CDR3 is TGTGCCAGCAGCTCGGGACTAGCGGGGCAGGGAGAGACCCAGTACTTC. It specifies CASSSGLAGQGETQYF.

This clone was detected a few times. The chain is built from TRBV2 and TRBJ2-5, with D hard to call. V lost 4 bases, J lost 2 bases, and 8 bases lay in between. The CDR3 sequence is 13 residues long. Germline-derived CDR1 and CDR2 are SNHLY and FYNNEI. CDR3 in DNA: TGTGCCAGCAGTGGACTTCCACAAGAGACCCAGTACTTC. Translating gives CASSGLPQETQYF.